The clone carrying this T cell receptor (beta chain) has a count of ten or more. TCRdb reprocessed the RACE reads with MiXCR, giving one entry per CDR3 protein. The sample carries around 80,000 distinct CDR3 sequences, approximately 8.6% recorded once. This specimen belongs to a study of human T cells and chemical hapten exposure. Time point here: healthy volunteer bleed at 6 weeks. It was unfractionated whole blood from which total RNA was extracted. This CDR3 contains 17 residues. V lost 0 bases to trimming and J lost 5 bases; unmatched junction nucleotides: 11. Germline-derived CDR1 and CDR2 are DFQATT and SNEGSKA (reference sequence).

The receptor comes from a male donor in good health. Some clones in this sample may be carry-over from other donors' samples. The chain uses TRBV20-1 and TRBJ2-5; TRBD2 matches at 11 bases. The sequenced sample was whole blood. Here the CDR3 reads CSARDLELAGVKETQYF. For the CDR3, the DNA is TGCAGTGCTAGAGATCTGGAACTAGCGGGAGTAAAGGAGACCCAGTACTTC.